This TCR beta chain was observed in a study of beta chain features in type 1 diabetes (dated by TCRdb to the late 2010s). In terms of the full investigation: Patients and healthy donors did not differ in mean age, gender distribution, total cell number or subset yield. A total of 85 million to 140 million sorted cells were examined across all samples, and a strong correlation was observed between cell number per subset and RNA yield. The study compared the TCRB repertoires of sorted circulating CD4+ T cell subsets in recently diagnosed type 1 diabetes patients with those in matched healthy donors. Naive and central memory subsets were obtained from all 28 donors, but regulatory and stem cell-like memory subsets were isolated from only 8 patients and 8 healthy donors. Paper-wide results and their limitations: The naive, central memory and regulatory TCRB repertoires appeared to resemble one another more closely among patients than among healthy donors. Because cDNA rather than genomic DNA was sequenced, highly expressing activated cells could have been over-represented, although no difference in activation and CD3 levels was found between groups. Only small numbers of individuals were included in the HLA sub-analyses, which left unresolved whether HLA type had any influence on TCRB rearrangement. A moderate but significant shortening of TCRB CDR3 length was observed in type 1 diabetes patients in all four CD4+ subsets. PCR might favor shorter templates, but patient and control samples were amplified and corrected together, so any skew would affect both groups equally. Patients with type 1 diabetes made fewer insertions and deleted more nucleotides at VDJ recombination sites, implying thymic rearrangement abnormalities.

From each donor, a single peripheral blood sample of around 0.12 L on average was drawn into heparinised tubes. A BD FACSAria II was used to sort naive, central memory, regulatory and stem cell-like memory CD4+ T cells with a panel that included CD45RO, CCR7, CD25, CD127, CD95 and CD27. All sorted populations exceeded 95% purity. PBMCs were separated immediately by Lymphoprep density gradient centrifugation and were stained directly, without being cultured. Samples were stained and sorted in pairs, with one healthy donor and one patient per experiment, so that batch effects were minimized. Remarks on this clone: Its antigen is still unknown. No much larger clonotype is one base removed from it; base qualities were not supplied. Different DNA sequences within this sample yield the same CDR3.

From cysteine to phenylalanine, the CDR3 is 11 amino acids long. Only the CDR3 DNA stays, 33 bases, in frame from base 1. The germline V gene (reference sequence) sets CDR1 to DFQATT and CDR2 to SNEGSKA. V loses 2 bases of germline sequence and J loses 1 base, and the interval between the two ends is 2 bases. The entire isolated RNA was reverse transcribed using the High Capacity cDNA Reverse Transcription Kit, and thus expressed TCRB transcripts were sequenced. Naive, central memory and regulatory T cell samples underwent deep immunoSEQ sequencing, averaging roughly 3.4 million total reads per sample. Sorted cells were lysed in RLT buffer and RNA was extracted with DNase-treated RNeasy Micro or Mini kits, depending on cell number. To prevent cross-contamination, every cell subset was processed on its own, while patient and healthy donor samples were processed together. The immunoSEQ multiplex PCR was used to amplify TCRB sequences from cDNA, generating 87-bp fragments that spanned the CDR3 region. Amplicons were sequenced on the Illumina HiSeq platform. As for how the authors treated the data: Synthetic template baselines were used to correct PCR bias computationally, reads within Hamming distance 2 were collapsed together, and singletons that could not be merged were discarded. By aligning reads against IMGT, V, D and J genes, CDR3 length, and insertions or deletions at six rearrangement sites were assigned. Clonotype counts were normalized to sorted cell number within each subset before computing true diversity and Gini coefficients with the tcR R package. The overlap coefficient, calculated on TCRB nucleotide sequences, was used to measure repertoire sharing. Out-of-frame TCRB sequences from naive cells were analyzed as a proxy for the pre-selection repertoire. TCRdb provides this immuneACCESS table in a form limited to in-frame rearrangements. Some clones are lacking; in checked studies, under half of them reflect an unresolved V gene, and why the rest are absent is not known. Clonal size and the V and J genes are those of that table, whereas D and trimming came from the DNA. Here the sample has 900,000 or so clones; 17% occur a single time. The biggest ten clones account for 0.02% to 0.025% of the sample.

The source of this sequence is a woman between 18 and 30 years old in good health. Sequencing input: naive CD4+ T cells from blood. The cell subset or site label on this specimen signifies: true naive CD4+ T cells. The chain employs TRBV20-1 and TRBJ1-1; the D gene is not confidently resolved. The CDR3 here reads CSARQNTEAFF. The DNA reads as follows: TGCAGTGCTAGACAGAACACTGAAGCTTTCTTT.